The 2 T cell receptor beta chains below come from one sample, sequenced in a study of CD8+ T cells in alopecia areata. The sequencing template was cDNA reverse transcribed from extracted RNA. Produced via immunoSEQ multiplex PCR; TCRdb's table is partial and in-frame only. This sample has 150,000 or so clones, with around 87% found just once. Material: CD8+ T cells sorted from blood, obtained at week 0. These receptors were obtained from a human donor with alopecia areata.

The rearrangement joins TRBV6-5 to TRBJ2-5; perhaps TRBD1 as D (6 bases). V was trimmed by 0 bases and J by 6 bases, leaving 17 bases between them. Germline-derived CDR1 and CDR2 are MNHEY and SVGAGI. This CDR3 spans 16 amino acids. This CDR3 is CASSYSMTGGGQTQYF. The CDR3 nucleotides read TGTGCCAGCAGTTACTCGATGACAGGCGGCGGTCAGACCCAGTACTTC.

CDR3 nucleotide sequence: TGTGCCAGCAGCGTAGACGGGATTTACGAGCAGTACTTC. Its protein product is CASSVDGIYEQYF. This chain uses TRBV9 with TRBJ2-7; a possible D gene is TRBD2 (5 bases). The CDR3 consists of 13 residues. Trimming left V 0 bases short and J 4 bases short, with 8 bases between. The germline CDR1 and CDR2 sequences are SGDLS and YYNGEE.